Here is one T cell receptor (beta chain) with its context. This entry comes from a study of blood T cell repertoires in COVID-19. About the study: The United States, Italy and Spain provided the acute and convalescent COVID-19 samples. PBMCs, B-cell-depleted T cells, or T cells were the source of the cDNA or gDNA that made up the material.

In the study's own analysis: Researchers report that nucleated cell counts were estimated from reference gene primer amplification. This table comes from immunoSEQ multiplex PCR, and its TCRdb copy is limited to in-frame clones, with some not included. For V, J and clone size, that table is used; D and trimming come from the DNA. The sample includes about 140,000 clones, 80% to 90% seen only once; the top ten take roughly a tenth. This receptor was taken from a man aged 55-75 years with active or convalescent COVID-19. Sample: peripheral blood.

CDR3 sequence (DNA): TGTGCCAGCAGCTTGGCGAAGACAGGGTGGTACCAAGAGACCCAGTACTTC. Its protein product is CASSLAKTGWYQETQYF. The gene calls are TRBV5-5 and TRBJ2-5; 7 bases agree with TRBD1. The V gene end was trimmed by 0 bases and the J gene end by 0 bases; junction bases not matched to a gene: 8. Germline V CDR1 and CDR2: SGHKS, YYEKEE (reference sequence). This CDR3 has 17 residues.